Each of the 3 T cell receptor beta chains below was sequenced from the same sample in a study of blood T cells in healthy people across ages. Primed by a sample-barcoded 5' primer and a J-beta primer mix, a second PCR proceeded for about 7 to 11 cycles. MiXCR was run by TCRdb on the 5' RACE reads, yielding one entry per CDR3 protein. Here the sample spans 550,000 to 800,000 distinct CDR3 sequences, 32% being singletons. Sequenced material: blood. The receptors were sampled from a woman of 80 years or more in good health.

A remark on this clonotype: A much larger clone is a single base away; this may be a read error. The J gene is TRBJ2-1, the V gene TRBV28; 13 bases line up with TRBD2. Looked up from germline, CDR1 is MDHEN and CDR2 is SYDVKM. The length of the CDR3 is 16 residues. Here the CDR3 reads CASRLAGGTSYSEQFF. The CDR3 region has the DNA TGTGCCAGCAGACTAGCGGGGGGGACCTCCTACAGTGAGCAGTTCTTC.

This clonotype was recorded a few times. A read error is possible here, since a much larger clone lies one base away. This chain connects TRBV12-3 or TRBV12-4 to TRBJ2-1; 8 positions match TRBD2. This CDR3 has 19 amino acids. This CDR3 is CASSPEVSGVSSSYNGQFF. DNA for the CDR3: TGTGCCAGCAGTCCTGAGGTTAGCGGGGTCTCAAGCTCCTACAATGGGCAGTTCTTC.

This clonotype was counted many times. The chain recombines TRBV12-5 with TRBJ2-1; 12 bases map to TRBD2. The CDR3 runs to 17 residues. Germline V gives CDR1 LGHNT, CDR2 FRNRAP. Germline trimming cut 3 bases from V and 6 bases from J; bases unmatched to any gene: 9. CDR3 DNA: TGTGCTAGTGGTTTCCTAGCGGGAGGGGGTGCGGTCAATGAGCAGTTCTTC. As protein: CASGFLAGGGAVNEQFF.